Presented here are 24 T cell receptor beta chains from one specimen sequenced in a study of PD-1 blockade in classical Hodgkin lymphoma. Only in-frame clones appear in the TCRdb table, and some are missing; sequencing was by immunoSEQ multiplex PCR. The sample has tens of thousands of clones, roughly 70% seen once. Time point reported: cycle 4 day 1 (C4D1), after more than 5 weeks of nivolumab. Each patient's relapse followed autologous stem cell transplantation, and brentuximab vedotin exposure varied. The sample consisted of peripheral blood mononuclear cells (PBMCs), taken before the fourth cycle of nivolumab. The receptors derive from a human donor with classical Hodgkin lymphoma.

CDR3 protein: CASSYDRRYGYTF. CDR3 bases: TGCGCCAGCAGCTATGACAGACGCTATGGCTACACCTTC. V usage is TRBV5-1 and J usage is TRBJ1-2, with D possibly being TRBD1 (5 bases). Germline V gene lookup returns CDR1 SGHRS and CDR2 YFSETQ. Trimming cost V 3 bases and J 4 bases, with 10 bases left between them. CDR3 length equals 13 residues.

J is TRBJ2-1 and V is TRBV4-3; D possibly corresponds to TRBD2 (6 bases). The germline gives CDR1 LGHNA, CDR2 YSLEER. Trimming removed 0 bases from V and 8 bases from J, with 17 bases in between. This CDR3 has 16 amino acids. The chain's CDR3 is CASSQEGWAGLDEQFF. In DNA form, the CDR3 reads TGCGCCAGCAGCCAAGAAGGGTGGGCGGGACTCGATGAGCAGTTCTTC.

The chain recombines TRBV7-9 with TRBJ2-1, with 7 bases identical to TRBD1. Losses at the gene ends were 5 bases for V and 7 bases for J; bases not matched to a gene: 17. Germline V CDR1 and CDR2: SEHNR, FQNEAQ (reference sequence). The CDR3 covers 17 residues. CDR3 sequence reads: CASSPWQGVLVLNEQFF. For the CDR3, the DNA is TGTGCCAGCAGCCCGTGGCAGGGGGTTCTGGTGTTGAATGAGCAGTTCTTC.

The chain is built from TRBV28 and TRBJ2-6; 8 bases fit TRBD1. Germline CDR1 MDHEN, CDR2 SYDVKM. The CDR3 totals 20 residues. With 5 bases clipped from V and 6 bases from J, the junction kept 21 bases outside the gene matches. The CDR3, as DNA: TGTGCCAGCAGTCCCCTTTGGACAGGGAATTTTCCTCTGGTGGCCAACGTCCTGACTTTC. Translated: CASSPLWTGNFPLVANVLTF.

The CDR3 loop is CASSMTGAGANVLTF. The CDR3, as DNA: TGTGCCAGTAGTATGACAGGTGCTGGGGCCAACGTCCTGACTTTC. V is TRBV19 and J is TRBJ2-6; D may be TRBD1 (6 bases). Germline CDR1 is LNHDA and CDR2 is SQIVND (reference sequence). CDR3 length: 15 residues. V lost 3 bases and J 2 bases, leaving 8 bases between the germline ends.

This chain uses TRBV19 with TRBJ2-7; 9 nucleotides match TRBD1. V shed 4 bases and J 3 bases; nucleotides not matched to a gene: 13. The CDR3 is 17 amino acids. Germline CDR1 reads LNHDA; CDR2 reads SQIVND (reference sequence). The CDR3 DNA follows: TGTGCCAGTAGTAGACATACTGGGACAGGGAACAACTACGAGCAGTACTTC. Amino acids: CASSRHTGTGNNYEQYF.

The chain has TRBV6-5 and TRBJ1-1, with TRBD1 as a possible D gene (5 bases). Germline CDR1 reads MNHEY; CDR2 reads SVGAGI. The CDR3 is 13 amino acids. The V end lost 2 bases, the J end lost 5 bases, and 9 bases lay between the germline ends. The CDR3 here is CASSYVKGTEAFF. CDR3 bases: TGTGCCAGCAGTTACGTGAAGGGGACTGAAGCTTTCTTT.

V is TRBV28 and J is TRBJ2-3; D possibly uses TRBD1 or TRBD2 (5 bases each). The CDR3 extends over 14 amino acids. Germline-derived CDR1 and CDR2 are MDHEN and SYDVKM. Between the trimmed V and J ends, which lost 6 bases and 2 bases, there was a span of 12 bases. The CDR3 nucleotides are TGTGCCAGCAGGTCTTGGGACCCCACAGATACGCAGTATTTT. It is translated as CASRSWDPTDTQYF.

The CDR3 sequence: CASSILGTDLYEQYF. CDR3 coding DNA: TGTGCCAGTAGTATATTAGGGACAGACCTCTACGAGCAGTACTTC. The V gene is TRBV19, the J gene TRBJ2-7; the match to TRBD1 covers 7 bases. The CDR3 runs to 15 residues. CDR1 is LNHDA and CDR2 is SQIVND in the germline V gene (reference sequence). J lost 3 bases, V lost 2 bases, and 7 bases had no gene match.

This chain joins TRBV14 and TRBJ2-1; 7 nucleotides line up with TRBD1. This CDR3 is built from 17 residues. Germline values: CDR1 SGHDN, CDR2 FVKESK. After removal of 1 base from V and 2 bases from J, the junction contained 8 bases not matched to a gene. The CDR3 sequence is CASSQGALRGPYNEQFF. CDR3 nucleotides: TGTGCCAGCAGCCAAGGCGCCCTTAGGGGGCCCTACAATGAGCAGTTCTTC. Based on the CDR3 plus reference TRBV14 and TRBJ2-1, the full variable domain is EAGVTQFPSHSVIEKGQTVTLRCDPISGHDNLYWYRRVMGKEIKFLLHFVKESKQDESGMPNNRFLAERTGGTYSTLKVQPAELEDSGVYFCASSQGALRGPYNEQFFGPGTRLTVL.

This chain joins TRBV6-6 and TRBJ1-2; a possible D gene is TRBD1 (5 bases). The CDR3 runs to 14 residues. V was cut by 0 bases and J by 8 bases, with 13 bases left in between. Germline CDR1 is MNHNY and CDR2 is SVGAGI (reference sequence). The CDR3 spells CASSYSGREGGYTF. DNA of the CDR3: TGTGCCAGCAGTTACTCTGGCAGGGAAGGCGGCTACACCTTC.

V gene TRBV9 combines with J gene TRBJ2-6; 8 bases are shared with TRBD1. V lost 6 bases, J lost 0 bases, and 8 bases stayed unmatched. The CDR3 covers 17 residues. Germline V lookup: CDR1 SGDLS, CDR2 YYNGEE. CDR3 sequence (DNA): TGTGCCAGCACCCAGACAGGGGACCTCTCTGGGGCCAACGTCCTGACTTTC. Amino acids: CASTQTGDLSGANVLTF. The variable domain in full, completed from reference TRBV9 and TRBJ2-6, reads DSGVTQTPKHLITATGQRVTLRCSPRSGDLSVYWYQQSLDQGLQFLIQYYNGEERAKGNILERFSAQQFPDLHSELNLSSLELGDSALYFCASTQTGDLSGANVLTFGAGSRLTVL.

The gene calls are TRBV12-5 and TRBJ1-1, with D tentatively TRBD1 (5 bases). Looked up from germline, CDR1 is LGHNT and CDR2 is FRNRAP. Trimming shortened V by 7 bases and J by 8 bases, and 11 bases separated the two germline ends. The CDR3 covers 11 residues. Here the CDR3 DNA reads TGTGCTAGTGTTGGAGGGGTAGAAGCTTTCTTT. This encodes CASVGGVEAFF.

This chain joins TRBV7-6 and TRBJ1-4, with a possible D match to TRBD1 (6 bases). Germline V gives CDR1 SGHVS, CDR2 FNYEAQ. This CDR3 is 13 amino acids long. Trimming took 5 bases from V and 13 from J, leaving 17 bases between them. The DNA for the CDR3 is TGTGCCAGCAGCCCACAGTGGGGGGGCCGACTGTTTTTT. It encodes CASSPQWGGRLFF.

V and J are TRBV19 and TRBJ2-6; D is ambiguous. V lost 6 bases to trimming and J lost 4 bases, with 10 bases between them. CDR1 is LNHDA and CDR2 is SQIVND in the germline V gene (reference sequence). The CDR3 has 14 residues. The CDR3 loop is CASSPSTGANVLTF. The DNA for the CDR3 is TGTGCCAGTAGCCCCTCTACCGGGGCCAACGTCCTGACTTTC. Complete variable domain (other parts from reference TRBV19 and TRBJ2-6): DGGITQSPKYLFRKEGQNVTLSCEQNLNHDAMYWYRQDPGQGLRLIYYSQIVNDFQKGDIAEGYSVSREKKESFPLTVTSAQKNPTAFYLCASSPSTGANVLTFGAGSRLTVL.

CDR3 in amino acids: CASSRDRATNSPLHF. The CDR3 nucleotides read TGCGCCAGTTCCCGGGACAGGGCAACTAATTCACCCCTCCACTTT. The rearrangement links TRBV5-1 to TRBJ1-6, with 9 bases matching TRBD1. Germline CDR1 is SGHRS and CDR2 is YFSETQ. With V trimmed by 8 bases and J by 6 bases, 9 bases remained unmatched. The CDR3 sequence is 15 residues long.

The chain employs TRBV5-4 and TRBJ2-1, with TRBD2 matching 7 bases. The CDR3 spans 14 residues. V was pared by 0 bases and J by 10 bases, with 7 bases of the junction left unmatched. Germline CDR1 and CDR2: SGHNT and YYREEE (reference sequence). The CDR3 sequence is CASSLESAGREQFF. The CDR3 DNA sequence: TGTGCCAGCAGCTTGGAGTCCGCCGGGAGGGAGCAGTTCTTC.

On this clone: A much bigger clone sits one base away, suggesting this may be a read error. V usage is TRBV5-6 and J usage is TRBJ1-6; D ambiguous. Deletions cut 5 bases from V and 8 bases from J, with 8 bases between. The CDR3 loop spans 12 amino acids. CDR1 SGHDT and CDR2 YYEEEE come from the germline V gene. The CDR3 region has the DNA TGTGCCAGCAGGGGCAGTCATTCACCCCTCCACTTT. Translating gives CASRGSHSPLHF.

This chain uses TRBV27 with TRBJ1-4; TRBD1 is a possible D gene (6 bases). The CDR3 is made up of 17 amino acids. V lost 3 bases and J lost 3, with 17 bases in between. The germline gives CDR1 MNHEY, CDR2 SMNVEV (reference sequence). DNA for the CDR3: TGTGCCAGCAGTTTTCGGGGGCAACGGATTGCTAATGAAAAACTGTTTTTT. Translation gives CASSFRGQRIANEKLFF.

This rearrangement joins TRBV6-4 to TRBJ1-6; tentative D call: TRBD1 (6 bases). CDR1 and CDR2 (germline): MRHNA, SNTAGT. V lost 0 bases, J lost 5 bases, and 17 bases lay in between. The CDR3 covers 18 residues. CDR3 protein: CASSDSRLQGDDNSPLHF. DNA for the CDR3: TGTGCCAGCAGTGACTCAAGACTACAGGGAGACGATAATTCACCCCTCCACTTT.

The gene calls are TRBV4-3 and TRBJ1-4; D unclear. Trimming pared 0 bases from V and 7 bases from J, leaving 15 bases between. Germline CDR1 and CDR2: LGHNA and YSLEER. The CDR3 has 16 amino acids. The CDR3 DNA reads TGCGCCAGCAGCCAAGATGTAGCGGGGATTAGTGAAAAACTGTTTTTT. It codes for CASSQDVAGISEKLFF.

The V gene is TRBV7-9, the J gene TRBJ2-2; 7 bases map to TRBD1. CDR1 is SEHNR, CDR2 FQNEAQ, per germline (reference sequence). The junction had 10 bases not matched to a gene; V was cut back by 5 bases and J by 7 bases. The CDR3 has 15 amino acids. CDR3 nucleotides: TGTGCCAGCAGCCGACAGGGCCTCTTTAGCGGGGAGCTGTTTTTT. It encodes CASSRQGLFSGELFF.

V and J are TRBV5-4 and TRBJ1-4, with 7 positions matching TRBD1. Unmatched junction bases numbered 8, after V lost 4 bases and J lost 5 bases. From germline, CDR1 is SGHNT and CDR2 YYREEE (reference sequence). CDR3 length: 15 amino acids. For the CDR3, the DNA is TGTGCCAGCAGCCCTGACAGGGAGGGGAATGAAAAACTGTTTTTT. Protein: CASSPDREGNEKLFF.

J is TRBJ1-2 and V is TRBV5-4, with D possibly TRBD1 on 6 matching bases. The CDR3 extends over 17 amino acids. V lost 3 bases, J lost 0 bases, and 18 bases lay in between. Germline lookup yields CDR1 SGHNT and CDR2 YYREEE (reference sequence). CDR3 nucleotide sequence: TGTGCCAGCAGCTCCGCCGGGACAATAGCGACTAACTATGGCTACACCTTC. It yields the protein CASSSAGTIATNYGYTF.